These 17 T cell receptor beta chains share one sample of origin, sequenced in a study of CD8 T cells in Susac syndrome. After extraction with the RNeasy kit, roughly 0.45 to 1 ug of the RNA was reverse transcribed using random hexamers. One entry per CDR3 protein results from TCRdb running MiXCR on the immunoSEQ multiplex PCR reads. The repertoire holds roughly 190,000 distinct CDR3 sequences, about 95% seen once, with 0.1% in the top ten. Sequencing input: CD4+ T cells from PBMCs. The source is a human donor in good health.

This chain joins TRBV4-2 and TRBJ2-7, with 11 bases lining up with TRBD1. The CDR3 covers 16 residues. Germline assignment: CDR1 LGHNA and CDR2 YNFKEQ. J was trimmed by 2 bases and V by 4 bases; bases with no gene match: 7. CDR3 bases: TGTGCCAGCAGCCGATTGCCGGGACAGGGGGCCTACGAGCAGTACTTC. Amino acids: CASSRLPGQGAYEQYF.

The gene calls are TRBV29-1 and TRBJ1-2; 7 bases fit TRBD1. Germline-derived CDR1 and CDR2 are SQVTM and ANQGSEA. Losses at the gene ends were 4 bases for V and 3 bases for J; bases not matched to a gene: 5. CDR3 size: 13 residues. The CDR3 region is CSVATGADYGYTF. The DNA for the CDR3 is TGCAGCGTTGCAACAGGGGCGGACTATGGCTACACCTTC.

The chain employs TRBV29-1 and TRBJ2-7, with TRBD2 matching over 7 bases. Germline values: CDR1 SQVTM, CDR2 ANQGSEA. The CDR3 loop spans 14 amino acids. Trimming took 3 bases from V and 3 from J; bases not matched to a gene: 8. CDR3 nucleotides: TGCAGCGTTGAGACGCGGGAGAGAGGCTACGAGCAGTACTTC. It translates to CSVETRERGYEQYF.

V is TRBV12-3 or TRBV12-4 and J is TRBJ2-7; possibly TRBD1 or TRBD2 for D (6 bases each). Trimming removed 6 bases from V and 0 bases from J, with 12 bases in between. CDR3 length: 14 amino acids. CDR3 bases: TGTGCCAGCAGCCCCGGGGGCTACTCCTACGAGCAGTACTTC. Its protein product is CASSPGGYSYEQYF.

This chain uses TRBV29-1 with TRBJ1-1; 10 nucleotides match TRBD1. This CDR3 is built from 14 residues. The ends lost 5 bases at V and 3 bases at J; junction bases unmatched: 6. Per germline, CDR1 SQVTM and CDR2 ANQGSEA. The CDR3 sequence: CSVPSGTGDTEAFF. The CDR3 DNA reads TGCAGCGTTCCCTCCGGGACAGGGGACACTGAAGCTTTCTTT. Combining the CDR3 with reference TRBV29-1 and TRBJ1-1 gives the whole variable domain SAVISQKPSRDICQRGTSLTIQCQVDSQVTMMFWYRQQPGQSLTLIATANQGSEATYESGFVIDKFPISRPNLTFSTLTVSNMSPEDSSIYLCSVPSGTGDTEAFFGQGTRLTVV.

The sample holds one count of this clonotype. This chain's CDR3 is CATSGPGLDEQYF. CDR3 in DNA: TGTGCCACCAGCGGTCCAGGGTTGGACGAGCAGTACTTC. The chain recombines TRBV15 with TRBJ2-7, with D possibly matching TRBD1 (5 bases). CDR1 is LNHNV and CDR2 is YYDKDF in the germline V gene (reference sequence). The CDR3 contains 13 residues. The ends were cut back, 5 bases at V and 5 bases at J, with 13 bases in the middle.

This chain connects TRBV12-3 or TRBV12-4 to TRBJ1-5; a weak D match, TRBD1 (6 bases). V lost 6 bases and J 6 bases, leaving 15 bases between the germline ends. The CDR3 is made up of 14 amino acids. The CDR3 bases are TGTGCCAGCAGCCCCGACAGGCCGGGTCAGCCCCAGCATTTT. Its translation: CASSPDRPGQPQHF.

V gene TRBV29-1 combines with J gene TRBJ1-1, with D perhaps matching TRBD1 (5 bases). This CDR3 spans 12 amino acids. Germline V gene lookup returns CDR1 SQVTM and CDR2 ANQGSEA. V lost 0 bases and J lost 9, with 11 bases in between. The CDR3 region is CSVEDDSGKAFF. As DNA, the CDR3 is TGCAGCGTTGAAGATGACAGCGGGAAAGCTTTCTTT.

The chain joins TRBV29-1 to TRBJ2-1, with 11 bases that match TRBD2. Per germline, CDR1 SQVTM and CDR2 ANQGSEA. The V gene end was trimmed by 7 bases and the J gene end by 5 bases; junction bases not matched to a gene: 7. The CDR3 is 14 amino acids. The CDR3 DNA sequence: TGCAGCGCCGGGACTAGCGGTACCAACAATGAGCAGTTCTTC. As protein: CSAGTSGTNNEQFF.

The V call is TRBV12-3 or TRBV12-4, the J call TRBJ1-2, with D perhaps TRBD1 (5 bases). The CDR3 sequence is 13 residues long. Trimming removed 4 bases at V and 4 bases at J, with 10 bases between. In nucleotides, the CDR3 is TGTGCCAGCAGTTCTACAGGATTCTATGGCTACACCTTC. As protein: CASSSTGFYGYTF.

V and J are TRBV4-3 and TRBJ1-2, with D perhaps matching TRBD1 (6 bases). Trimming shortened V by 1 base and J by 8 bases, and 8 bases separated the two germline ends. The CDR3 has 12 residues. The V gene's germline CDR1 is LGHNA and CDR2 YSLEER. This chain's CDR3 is CASSQVGTGYTF. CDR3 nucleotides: TGCGCCAGCAGCCAAGTTGGGACAGGCTACACCTTC.

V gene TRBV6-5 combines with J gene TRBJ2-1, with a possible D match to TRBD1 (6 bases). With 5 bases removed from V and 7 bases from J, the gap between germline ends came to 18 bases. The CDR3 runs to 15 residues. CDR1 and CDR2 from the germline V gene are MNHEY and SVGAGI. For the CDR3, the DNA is TGTGCCAGCAGTGTAACAGGGAAGAGGTCTAATGAGCAGTTCTTC. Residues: CASSVTGKRSNEQFF.

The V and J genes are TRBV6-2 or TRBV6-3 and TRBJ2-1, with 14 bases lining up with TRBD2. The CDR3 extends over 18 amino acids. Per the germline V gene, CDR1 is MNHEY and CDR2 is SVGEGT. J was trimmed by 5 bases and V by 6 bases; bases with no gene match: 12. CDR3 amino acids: CASSHGTSGRSGDNEQFF. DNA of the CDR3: TGTGCCAGCAGCCACGGGACTAGCGGGAGATCTGGGGACAATGAGCAGTTCTTC.

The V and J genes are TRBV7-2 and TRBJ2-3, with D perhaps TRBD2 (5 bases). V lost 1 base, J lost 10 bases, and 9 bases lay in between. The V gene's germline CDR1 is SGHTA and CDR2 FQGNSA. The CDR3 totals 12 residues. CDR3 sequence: CASSLVRDSQYF. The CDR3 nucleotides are TGTGCCAGCAGCTTAGTACGGGATTCGCAGTATTTT.

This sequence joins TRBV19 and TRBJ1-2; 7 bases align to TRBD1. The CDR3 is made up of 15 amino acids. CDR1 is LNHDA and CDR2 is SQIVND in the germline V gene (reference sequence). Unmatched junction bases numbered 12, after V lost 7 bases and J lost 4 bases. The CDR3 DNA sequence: TGTGCCAGTATTCCTTCCACAGGGGTCGGCTATGGCTACACCTTC. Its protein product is CASIPSTGVGYGYTF.

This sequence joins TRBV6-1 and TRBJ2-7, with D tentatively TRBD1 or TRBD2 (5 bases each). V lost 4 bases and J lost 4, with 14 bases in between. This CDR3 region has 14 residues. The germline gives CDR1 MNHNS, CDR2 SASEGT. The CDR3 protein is CASSVSWGIYEQYF. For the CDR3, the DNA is TGTGCCAGCAGTGTCTCCTGGGGGATATACGAGCAGTACTTC.

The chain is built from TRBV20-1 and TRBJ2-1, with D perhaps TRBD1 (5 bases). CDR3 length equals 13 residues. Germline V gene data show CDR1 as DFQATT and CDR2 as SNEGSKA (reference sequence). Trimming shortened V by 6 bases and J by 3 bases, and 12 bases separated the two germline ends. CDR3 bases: TGCAGTGCCTGGACAAGGATCTACAATGAGCAGTTCTTC. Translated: CSAWTRIYNEQFF.